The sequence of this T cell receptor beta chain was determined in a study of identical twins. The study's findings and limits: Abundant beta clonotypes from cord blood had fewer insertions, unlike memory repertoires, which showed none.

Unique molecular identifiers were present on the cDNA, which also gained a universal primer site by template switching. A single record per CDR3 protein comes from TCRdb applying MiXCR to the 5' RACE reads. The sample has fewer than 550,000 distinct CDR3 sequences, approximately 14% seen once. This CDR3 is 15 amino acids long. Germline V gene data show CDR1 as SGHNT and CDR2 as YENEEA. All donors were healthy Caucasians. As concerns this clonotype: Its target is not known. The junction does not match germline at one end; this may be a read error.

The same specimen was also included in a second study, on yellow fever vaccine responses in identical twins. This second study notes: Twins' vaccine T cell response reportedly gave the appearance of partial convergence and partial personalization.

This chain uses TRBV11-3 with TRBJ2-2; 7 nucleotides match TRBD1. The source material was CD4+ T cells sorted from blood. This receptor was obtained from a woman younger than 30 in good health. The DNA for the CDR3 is TGTGCCAGCAGCTTAATCTCCTCGAAAACAGGGGAGCTGGTTTTT. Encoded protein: CASSLISSKTGELVF. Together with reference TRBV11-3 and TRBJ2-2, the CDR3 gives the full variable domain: EAGVVQSPRYKIIEKKQPVAFWCNPISGHNTLYWYLQNLGQGPELLIRYENEEAVDDSQLPKDRFSAERLKGVDSTLKIQPAELGDSAVYLCASSLISSKTGELVFGEGSRLTVL.